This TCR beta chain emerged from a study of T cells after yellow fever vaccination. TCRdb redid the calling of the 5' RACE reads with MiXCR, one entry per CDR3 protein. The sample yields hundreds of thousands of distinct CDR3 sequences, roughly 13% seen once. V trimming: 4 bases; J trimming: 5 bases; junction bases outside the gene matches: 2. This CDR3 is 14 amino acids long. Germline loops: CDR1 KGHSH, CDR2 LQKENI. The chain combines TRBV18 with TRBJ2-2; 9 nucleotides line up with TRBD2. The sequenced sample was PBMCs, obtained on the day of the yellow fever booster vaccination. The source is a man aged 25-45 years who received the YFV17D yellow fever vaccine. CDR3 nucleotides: TGTGCCAGCTCACGGACTAGCGAAACCGGGGAGCTGTTTTTT. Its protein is CASSRTSETGELFF.